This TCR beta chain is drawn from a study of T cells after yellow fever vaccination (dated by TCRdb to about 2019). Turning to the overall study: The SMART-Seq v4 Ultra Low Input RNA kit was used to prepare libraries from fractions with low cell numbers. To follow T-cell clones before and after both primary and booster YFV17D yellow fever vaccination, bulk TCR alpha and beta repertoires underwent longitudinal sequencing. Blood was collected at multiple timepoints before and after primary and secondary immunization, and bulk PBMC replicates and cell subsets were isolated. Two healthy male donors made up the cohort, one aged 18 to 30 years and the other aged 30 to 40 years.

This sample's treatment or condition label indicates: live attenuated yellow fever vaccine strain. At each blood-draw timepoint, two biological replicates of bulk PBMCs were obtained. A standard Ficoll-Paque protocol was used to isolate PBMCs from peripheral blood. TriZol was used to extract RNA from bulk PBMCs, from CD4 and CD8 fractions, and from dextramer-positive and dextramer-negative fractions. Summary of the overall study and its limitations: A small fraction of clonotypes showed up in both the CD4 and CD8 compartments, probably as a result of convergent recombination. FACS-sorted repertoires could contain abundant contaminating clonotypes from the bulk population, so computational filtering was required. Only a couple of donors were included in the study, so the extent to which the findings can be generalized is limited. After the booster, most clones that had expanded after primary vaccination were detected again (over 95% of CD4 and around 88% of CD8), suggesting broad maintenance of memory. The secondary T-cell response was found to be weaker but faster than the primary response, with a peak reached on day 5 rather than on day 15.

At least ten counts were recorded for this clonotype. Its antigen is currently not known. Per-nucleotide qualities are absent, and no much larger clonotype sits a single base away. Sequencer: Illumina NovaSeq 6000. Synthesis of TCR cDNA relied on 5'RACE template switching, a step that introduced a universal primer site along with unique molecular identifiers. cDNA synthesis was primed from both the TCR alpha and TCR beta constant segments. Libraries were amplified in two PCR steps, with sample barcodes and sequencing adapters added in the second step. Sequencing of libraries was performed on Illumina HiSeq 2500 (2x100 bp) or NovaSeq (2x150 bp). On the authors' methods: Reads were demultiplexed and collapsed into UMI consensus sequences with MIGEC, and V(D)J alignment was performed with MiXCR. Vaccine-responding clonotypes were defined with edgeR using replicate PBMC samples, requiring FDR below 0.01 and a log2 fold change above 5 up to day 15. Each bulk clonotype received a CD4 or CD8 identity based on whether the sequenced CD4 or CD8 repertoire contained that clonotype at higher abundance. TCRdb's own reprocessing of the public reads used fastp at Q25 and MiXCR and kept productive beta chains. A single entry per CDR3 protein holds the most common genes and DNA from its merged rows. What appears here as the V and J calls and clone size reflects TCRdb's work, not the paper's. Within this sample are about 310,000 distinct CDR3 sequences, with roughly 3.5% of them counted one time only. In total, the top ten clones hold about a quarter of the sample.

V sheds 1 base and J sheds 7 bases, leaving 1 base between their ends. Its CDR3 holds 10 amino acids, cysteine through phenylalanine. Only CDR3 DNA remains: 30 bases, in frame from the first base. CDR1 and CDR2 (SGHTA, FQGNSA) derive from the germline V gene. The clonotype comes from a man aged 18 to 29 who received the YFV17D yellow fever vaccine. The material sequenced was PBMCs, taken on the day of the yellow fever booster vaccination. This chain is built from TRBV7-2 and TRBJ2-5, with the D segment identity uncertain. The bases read TGTGCCAGCAGCTTAGGGACCCAGTACTTC. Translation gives CASSLGTQYF.